One TCR beta chain is described in this entry. Which antigen it targets is not known. No quality values exist for individual bases; no much larger clone is one base distant. TCRbeta CDR3 regions were amplified from genomic DNA using the immunoSEQ Assay, a bias-controlled multiplex PCR. Regarding the original processing steps: Nucleated cell counts per sample were estimated from amplification of reference gene primers within the assay. To quantify the absolute abundance of each unique TCRbeta CDR3 rearrangement, sequence reads were collapsed and filtered. Productive Simpson clonality was computed per sample as the square root of Simpson's diversity index over productive rearrangements. Sourced from immuneACCESS, this table was stored by TCRdb with only in-frame sequences that have V and J called. A share of the clones is absent; for the studies checked, an unresolved V gene accounts for under half, and the remainder has no known explanation. V, J and clone size derive from that table, while D and trimming were established from the DNA sequence. This sample gives 60,000 to 70,000 clones in total; 65% to 90% of them show up just once. The ten largest account for less than 30% of the sample.

The sample comes from a study of blood T cell repertoires in COVID-19 (dated by TCRdb to about 2020). Regarding the complete study: Samples covering the acute and convalescent phases of COVID-19 were provided by collaborators in the United States, Italy and Spain. The material from the prospective study consisted of cDNA or gDNA derived from T cells, B-cell-depleted T cells, or PBMCs. The dataset comprised deeply sampled blood TCRbeta repertoires from subjects exposed to, actively infected with, or recovered from COVID-19. The repertoires were released in a freely available public database meant as a resource for research on the immune response to SARS-CoV-2. The samples were drawn from the first 160 participants of the ongoing ImmuneRACE study and from 950 to 1,500 subjects provided by 6 global collaborators. A de-identified subject ID, COVID-19 status, age in years and sex were almost always included in the sample metadata. HLA class I and class II types, where available, came from metadata supplied by the sample provider rather than from assay-based typing. Broader findings and caveats from the paper: The amount of clinical and demographic metadata varied by source and participant and was provided uncurated.

A distance of 14 bases separates the germline ends of V and J, which lose 1 base and 7 bases respectively. The CDR3 holds 15 amino acids from the cysteine to the phenylalanine. Only the CDR3 region is kept as DNA, spanning 45 bases read in frame from base 1. Looking up the germline V gene (reference sequence) yields CDR1 LGHDT and CDR2 YNNKEL. Each collaborating institution followed its own protocols to collect whole blood in K2EDTA tubes. Collaborator samples were shipped for TCRbeta analysis as frozen whole blood, isolated PBMCs, or DNA extracted from either sample type. The rearranged chain carries TRBV3-1 (or the pseudogene TRBV3-2) and TRBJ2-1; the best D guess is TRBD1, with 6 bases matching. The material sequenced was peripheral blood. This receptor was taken from a man aged 50 to 59 with acute or convalescent COVID-19. The CDR3 is CASSQGVERGNEQFF. The sequenced DNA: TGTGCCAGCAGCCAAGGAGTCGAAAGGGGGAATGAGCAGTTCTTC.